This TCR beta chain came from a study of early T cells in non-severe SARS-CoV-2 infection. This clonotype was seen only a few times. One entry per CDR3 protein results from TCRdb running MiXCR on the 5' RACE reads. The table records about 130,000 distinct CDR3 sequences, more than 13% of them present only once. The CDR3 spans 13 residues. Trimming cost V 5 bases and J 8 bases, with 13 bases left between them. CDR1 is SGHVS, CDR2 FNYEAQ, per germline. The receptor's source is an adult who was a healthcare worker with PCR-confirmed SARS-CoV-2 infection or an uninfected control (not recorded which). What was sequenced was whole blood. The V call is TRBV7-6, the J call TRBJ2-1; D call uncertain. The CDR3 nucleotides read TGTGCCAGCAGCCCGGCCACGCTAGATGAGCAGTTCTTC. Translation: CASSPATLDEQFF.